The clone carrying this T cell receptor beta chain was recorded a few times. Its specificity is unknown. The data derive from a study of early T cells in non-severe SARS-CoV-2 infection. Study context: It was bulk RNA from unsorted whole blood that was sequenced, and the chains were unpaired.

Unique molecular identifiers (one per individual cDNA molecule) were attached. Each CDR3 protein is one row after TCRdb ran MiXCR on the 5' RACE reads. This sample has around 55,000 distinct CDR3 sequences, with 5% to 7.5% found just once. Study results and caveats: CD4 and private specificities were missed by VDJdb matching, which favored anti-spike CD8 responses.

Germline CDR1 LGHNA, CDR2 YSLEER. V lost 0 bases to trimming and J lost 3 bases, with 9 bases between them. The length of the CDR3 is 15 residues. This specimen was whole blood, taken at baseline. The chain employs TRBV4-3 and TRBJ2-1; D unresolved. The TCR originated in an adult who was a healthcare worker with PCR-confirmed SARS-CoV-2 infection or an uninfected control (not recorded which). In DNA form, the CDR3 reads TGCGCCAGCAGCCAAGAACCCAGCTACTACAATGAGCAGTTCTTC. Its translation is CASSQEPSYYNEQFF.